The source of this T cell receptor beta chain is a study of blood T cell repertoires in COVID-19. Study at large: Acute and convalescent COVID-19 specimens originated in the United States, Italy and Spain. T cells, B-cell-depleted T cells, or PBMCs provided the cDNA or gDNA that served as material.

Measured with immunoSEQ multiplex PCR; TCRdb has only the in-frame clones, and not every one. The sample records approximately 190,000 clones, approximately 84% being singletons. The CDR3 runs 16 residues. J was trimmed by 2 bases and V by 1 base; bases with no gene match: 4. Germline CDR1 reads SGHNT; CDR2 reads YENEEA. Sequences were obtained from peripheral blood. The genes are TRBV11-3 and TRBJ2-2; the match to TRBD2 covers 7 bases. The sequence was obtained from an older woman with active or convalescent COVID-19. The CDR3 protein is CASSLGSGVNTGELFF. The CDR3 DNA reads TGTGCCAGCAGCTTAGGAAGCGGGGTTAACACCGGGGAGCTGTTTTTT.